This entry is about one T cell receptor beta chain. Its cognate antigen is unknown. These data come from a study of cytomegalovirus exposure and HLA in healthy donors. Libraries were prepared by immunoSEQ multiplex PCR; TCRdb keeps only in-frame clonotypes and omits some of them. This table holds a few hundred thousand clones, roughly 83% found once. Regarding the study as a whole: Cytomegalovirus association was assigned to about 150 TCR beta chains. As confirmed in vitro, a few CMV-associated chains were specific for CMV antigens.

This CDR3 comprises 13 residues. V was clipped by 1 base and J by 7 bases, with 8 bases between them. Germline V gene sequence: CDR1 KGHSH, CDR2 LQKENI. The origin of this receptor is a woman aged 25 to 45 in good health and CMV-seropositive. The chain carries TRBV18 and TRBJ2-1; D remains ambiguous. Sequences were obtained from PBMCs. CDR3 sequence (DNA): TGTGCCAGCTCACCACTAACGGATAATGAGCAGTTCTTC. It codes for CASSPLTDNEQFF.